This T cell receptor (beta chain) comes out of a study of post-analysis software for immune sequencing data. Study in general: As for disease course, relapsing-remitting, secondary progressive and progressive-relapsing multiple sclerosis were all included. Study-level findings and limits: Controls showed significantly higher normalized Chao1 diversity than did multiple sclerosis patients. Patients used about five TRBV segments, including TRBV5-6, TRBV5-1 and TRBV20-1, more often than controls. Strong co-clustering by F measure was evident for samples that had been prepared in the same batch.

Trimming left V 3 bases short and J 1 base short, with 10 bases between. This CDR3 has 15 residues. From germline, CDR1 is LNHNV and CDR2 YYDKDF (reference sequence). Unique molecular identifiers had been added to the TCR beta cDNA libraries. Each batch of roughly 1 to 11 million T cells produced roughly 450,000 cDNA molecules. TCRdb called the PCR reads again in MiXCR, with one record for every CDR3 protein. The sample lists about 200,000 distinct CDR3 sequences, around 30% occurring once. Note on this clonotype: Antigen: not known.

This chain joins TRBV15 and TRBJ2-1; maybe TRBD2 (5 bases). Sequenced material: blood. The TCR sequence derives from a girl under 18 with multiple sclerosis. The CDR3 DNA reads TGTGCCACCAGCAGCGAGGGCAGGTCCTACAATGAGCAGTTCTTC. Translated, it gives CATSSEGRSYNEQFF.